The rows below give T cell receptor beta chains drawn from one sample of a study of blood T cells in healthy people across ages. Via MiXCR, TCRdb re-called the 5' RACE reads, giving one row per CDR3 protein. Here the sample spans some 1,800,000 distinct CDR3 sequences, about two fifths being singletons. The material sequenced was blood. Source of these receptors: a human donor in good health. CDR3s include the opening cysteine and the closing phenylalanine or tryptophan. The D gene is left open where the match is weak. The size of a clone is reported for some rows only, either as once, few or many, or as a class for expanded clones.

cdr3_length	d_call	j_call	v_call	clone_size	cdr3_aa	cdr3_nt
19	TRBD1	TRBJ1-2	TRBV29-1	few	CSVEGTGQAKLLGGYGYTF	TGCAGCGTTGAAGGGACAGGGCAGGCGAAGCTTTTAGGGGGCTATGGCTACACCTTC
16	.	TRBJ2-5	TRBV6-1	.	CASSEGFGLLKETQYF	TGTGCCAGCAGTGAGGGTTTCGGGCTATTAAAAGAGACCCAGTACTTC
18	TRBD1	TRBJ1-5	TRBV6-1	.	CASSPQGADVNSNQPQHF	TGTGCCAGCAGTCCACAGGGGGCGGACGTTAATAGCAATCAGCCCCAGCATTTT
15	TRBD1	TRBJ1-2	TRBV10-3	few	CAIRAQDRDVYGYTF	TGTGCCATCCGGGCCCAGGACAGGGACGTCTATGGCTACACCTTC
18	.	TRBJ2-3	TRBV4-3	.	CASSQDSLTGGSTDTQYF	TGCGCCAGCAGCCAAGATTCGCTGACAGGAGGTAGCACAGATACGCAGTATTTT
16	.	TRBJ1-6	TRBV28	.	CASSLRPSAGRSPLHF	TGTGCCAGCAGCCTCAGGCCGAGCGCTGGAAGGTCACCCCTCCACTTT
10	.	TRBJ1-2	TRBV20-1	few	CSATNYLDTF	TGCAGTGCTACCAACTACCTAGACACCTTC
16	TRBD2	TRBJ2-5	TRBV28	.	CASSETSGGAEETQYF	TGTGCCAGCAGTGAGACTAGCGGGGGGGCGGAGGAGACCCAGTACTTC
17	TRBD1	TRBJ2-7	TRBV10-3	.	CAISETGQGAFSYEQYF	TGTGCCATCAGTGAGACCGGACAGGGGGCCTTCTCCTACGAGCAGTACTTC
14	TRBD1	TRBJ2-1	TRBV2	.	CAILTGSSYNEQFF	TGTGCCATCCTGACAGGGAGCTCCTACAATGAGCAGTTCTTC
15	.	TRBJ2-3	TRBV7-9	.	CASSHREPSTDTQYF	TGTGCCAGCAGCCACCGGGAGCCGAGCACAGATACGCAGTATTTT
15	TRBD2	TRBJ2-5	TRBV7-2	.	CASSSPTGLAGAQYF	TGTGCCAGCAGCTCCCCGACGGGACTAGCCGGGGCCCAGTACTTC
14	.	TRBJ1-5	TRBV7-2	.	CASSVAGPNQPQHF	TGTGCCAGCAGCGTCGCAGGGCCCAATCAGCCCCAGCATTTT
15	.	TRBJ2-3	TRBV7-2	few	CASSRGGGDADTQYF	TGTGCCAGCAGCCGAGGGGGCGGGGATGCAGATACGCAGTATTTT
14	.	TRBJ2-3	TRBV10-2	few	CASMGLSSTDTQYF	TGCGCCAGCATGGGCCTCTCTAGCACAGATACGCAGTATTTT
20	TRBD2	TRBJ2-6	TRBV18	.	CASSPEYIGGAYSGANVLTF	TGTGCCAGCTCACCAGAGTATATCGGGGGGGCCTACTCTGGGGCCAACGTCCTGACTTTC
18	.	TRBJ2-7	TRBV12-5	.	CASGLATRQGTWSYEQYF	TGTGCTAGTGGTTTGGCGACCCGGCAGGGAACTTGGTCCTACGAGCAGTACTTC
16	.	TRBJ1-1	TRBV18	.	CAGSPRSRIPNTEAFF	TGTGCCGGCTCACCACGGAGCCGGATACCGAACACTGAAGCTTTCTTT
12	.	TRBJ2-1	TRBV7-3	.	CASSFPGWEQFF	TGTGCCAGCAGTTTCCCCGGGTGGGAGCAGTTCTTC
14	.	TRBJ2-1	TRBV6-6	.	CASSYLTVNNEQFF	TGTGCCAGCAGTTACCTAACAGTCAACAATGAGCAGTTCTTC
13	TRBD1	TRBJ2-7	TRBV29-1	.	CSAAGGQSYEQYF	TGCAGCGCCGCAGGGGGCCAGTCCTACGAGCAGTACTTC
15	TRBD1	TRBJ2-7	TRBV20-1	.	CSAANTGTGTHEQYF	TGCAGTGCCGCAAATACCGGGACAGGGACCCACGAGCAGTACTTC
12	.	TRBJ2-7	TRBV12-3/TRBV12-4	.	CASSSWFWEQYF	TGTGCCAGCAGTTCTTGGTTCTGGGAGCAGTACTTC
13	.	TRBJ2-7	TRBV20-1	few	CSATHRSSYEQYF	TGCAGTGCTACCCATAGGAGCTCCTACGAGCAGTACTTC
13	.	TRBJ1-4	TRBV5-6	.	CASSLEGHEKLFF	TGTGCCAGCAGCTTGGAAGGTCATGAAAAACTGTTTTTT
15	.	TRBJ1-4	TRBV9	.	CASSPTAGFNEKLFF	TGTGCCAGCAGTCCAACGGCGGGGTTTAATGAAAAACTGTTTTTT
15	TRBD2	TRBJ2-7	TRBV7-8	few	CASTREGIAIYEQYF	TGTGCCAGCACCCGGGAGGGGATCGCTATCTACGAGCAGTACTTC
16	TRBD2	TRBJ2-3	TRBV11-2	few	CASSLYSGGVSETQYF	TGTGCCAGCAGCTTATATAGCGGGGGAGTGTCGGAAACGCAGTATTTT
15	.	TRBJ2-1	TRBV20-1	.	CSAPGPAPRYNEQFF	TGCAGTGCACCCGGACCGGCTCCCCGGTACAATGAGCAGTTCTTC
17	.	TRBJ2-5	TRBV7-2	.	CASSLVVWQEGGETQYF	TGTGCCAGCAGCTTAGTAGTTTGGCAGGAGGGTGGGGAGACCCAGTACTTC
15	.	TRBJ1-1	TRBV6-1	few	CASSVTDSLNTEAFF	TGTGCCAGCAGTGTAACGGACAGCTTGAACACTGAAGCTTTCTTT
16	TRBD1	TRBJ2-5	TRBV5-1	.	CASTGGWTGAQETQYF	TGCGCCAGCACCGGCGGTTGGACAGGGGCTCAAGAGACCCAGTACTTC
11	.	TRBJ2-1	TRBV20-1	.	CSDTLATEQFF	TGCAGCGACACTCTAGCGACTGAGCAGTTCTTC
17	TRBD1	TRBJ1-2	TRBV29-1	few	CSVESESTGEVDYGYTF	TGCAGCGTTGAATCCGAATCGACAGGGGAGGTTGACTATGGCTACACCTTC
14	.	TRBJ2-1	TRBV9	.	CASSVAGFFNEQFF	TGTGCCAGCAGCGTAGCGGGGTTCTTCAATGAGCAGTTCTTC
16	.	TRBJ2-3	TRBV7-9	few	CASSFSAATNTDTQYF	TGTGCCAGCAGCTTTTCGGCCGCCACGAACACAGATACGCAGTATTTT
13	.	TRBJ2-3	TRBV5-1	many	CASSLGRTDTQYF	TGTGCCAGCAGCTTAGGGCGCACAGATACGCAGTATTTT
15	.	TRBJ2-5	TRBV15	.	CATSTDRRGQETQYF	TGTGCCACCAGCACCGATCGGCGGGGCCAAGAGACCCAGTACTTC
15	.	TRBJ2-5	TRBV6-6	.	CASSYRVAVQNEQYF	TGTGCCAGCAGTTACAGGGTAGCGGTTCAGAATGAGCAGTACTTC
15	.	TRBJ2-3	TRBV20-1	few	CSATNAGTSTDTQYF	TGCAGTGCAACTAACGCGGGGACTAGCACAGATACGCAGTATTTT
13	.	TRBJ1-5	TRBV24-1	few	CATRQDSNQPQHF	TGTGCCACCCGACAGGATTCCAATCAGCCCCAGCATTTT
13	.	TRBJ2-7	TRBV6-2/TRBV6-3	.	CASTLFGGSEQYF	TGTGCCAGCACCCTTTTCGGGGGCAGCGAGCAGTACTTC
16	.	TRBJ2-1	TRBV20-1	few	CSAQRATSTPYNEQFF	TGCAGTGCTCAACGGGCAACTAGCACGCCCTACAATGAGCAGTTCTTC
16	.	TRBJ2-1	TRBV20-1	.	CSARDGRTGQEGEQFF	TGCAGTGCTAGAGATGGGCGGACAGGACAGGAGGGTGAGCAGTTCTTC
15	TRBD2	TRBJ2-1	TRBV20-1	.	CSARDWGLGNNEQFF	TGCAGTGCTAGAGATTGGGGACTAGGAAACAATGAGCAGTTCTTC
20	TRBD1	TRBJ2-2	TRBV25-1	few	CASSELKGQGDFFWAGELFF	TGTGCCAGCAGTGAATTGAAGGGACAGGGCGATTTTTTTTGGGCCGGGGAGCTGTTTTTT
19	TRBD2	TRBJ2-1	TRBV4-2	.	CASSPLVLAGGHSYNEQFF	TGTGCCAGCAGCCCGTTAGTACTAGCGGGGGGTCACTCCTACAATGAGCAGTTCTTC
16	TRBD2	TRBJ2-7	TRBV5-1	.	CASSPHGIAGAYEQYF	TGCGCCAGCAGCCCCCACGGGATAGCGGGGGCCTACGAGCAGTACTTC
14	.	TRBJ2-7	TRBV5-1	.	CASSGTGGPNEQYF	TGCGCCAGCAGCGGCACCGGGGGCCCCAATGAGCAGTACTTC
14	.	TRBJ1-6	TRBV7-2	few	CASSIVVYNSPLHF	TGTGCCAGCAGCATAGTGGTGTATAATTCACCCCTCCACTTT
13	.	TRBJ2-1	TRBV6-5	.	CASGLQAYNEQFF	TGTGCCAGCGGCTTACAGGCTTACAATGAGCAGTTCTTC
11	.	TRBJ2-1	TRBV29-1	.	CSAEEGNEQFF	TGCAGCGCAGAAGAAGGAAATGAGCAGTTCTTC
15	.	TRBJ2-3	TRBV7-9	few	CASSFGSSDLYTQYF	TGTGCCAGCAGCTTCGGTAGTAGCGACCTATATACGCAGTATTTT
14	.	TRBJ1-4	TRBV12-3/TRBV12-4	.	CASSPGGGQEKLFF	TGTGCCAGCAGCCCCGGGGGGGGCCAAGAAAAACTGTTTTTT
13	.	TRBJ1-2	TRBV29-1	few	CSVVDPYGDGYTF	TGCAGCGTTGTAGACCCTTACGGCGATGGCTACACCTTC
13	TRBD1	TRBJ1-6	TRBV29-1	few	CSVRTGEGVPLHF	TGCAGCGTTAGAACAGGGGAAGGGGTTCCCCTCCACTTT
13	.	TRBJ1-2	TRBV12-3/TRBV12-4	.	CATVPELPYGYTF	TGTGCCACCGTCCCAGAGCTCCCCTATGGCTACACCTTC
14	.	TRBJ2-5	TRBV20-1	few	CSAAPPAGYETQYF	TGCAGTGCCGCGCCTCCGGCAGGTTATGAGACCCAGTACTTC